The rows below give T cell receptor beta chains drawn from one sample of a study of T cell repertoires in aging, cancer and after chemotherapy. TCRdb re-analysed the multiplex PCR reads in MiXCR, keeping a single row per CDR3 protein. In the table there are about 5,000 distinct CDR3 sequences, roughly 21% of which are singletons. Sequences were obtained from blood. The receptors come from a human donor in good health. The donor label of this sample is uncertain. Both conserved end residues are part of each CDR3. The order of the fields is V gene, J gene, CDR3 protein.

TRBV28	TRBJ1-2	CASTSGRINGYTF
TRBV7-2	TRBJ2-1	CASSLAGGTNEQFF
TRBV7-2	TRBJ2-1	CASSPTGSVYNEQFF
TRBV28	TRBJ2-1	CASSLAGGYYNEQFF
TRBV18	TRBJ2-1	CASSPRGGEEQFF
TRBV7-9	TRBJ2-2	CASSLLLKRGGSPELFF
TRBV21-1	TRBJ2-6	CASSKQTTSGANVLTF
TRBV20-1	TRBJ1-5	CSARQGVQPQHF
TRBV27	TRBJ2-3	CATQGTFHTQYF
TRBV7-3	TRBJ2-3	CASSSELTDTQYF
TRBV29-1	TRBJ2-3	CSVEALAGVLDTQYF
TRBV19	TRBJ2-1	CASMRGQGLLNEQFF
TRBV6-2/TRBV6-3	TRBJ2-3	CASNKAGGSYTQYF
TRBV18	TRBJ1-4	CASSPVTATNEKLFF
TRBV20-1	TRBJ2-3	CSARESTRPSGRTDTQYF
TRBV7-6	TRBJ2-5	CASSSTRGDGETQYF
TRBV18	TRBJ1-6	CASSDRDRTSPLHF
TRBV30	TRBJ2-4	CAWNWGRGKNIQYF
TRBV4-3	TRBJ2-1	CASSQGLARNEQFF
TRBV20-1	TRBJ2-1	CSARVGGFEQFF
TRBV28	TRBJ2-6	CASSLLQGIGANVLTF
TRBV5-1	TRBJ1-1	CASSGGTGGKNTKAFF
TRBV7-2	TRBJ2-7	CASSTDWRSSYEQYF
TRBV30	TRBJ2-3	CAWSQGQLFTDTQYF
TRBV29-1	TRBJ1-1	CSVRTGPTEAFF
TRBV20-1	TRBJ1-2	CSARDLYGTGYGYTF
TRBV10-3	TRBJ2-5	CAISYDREETQYF
TRBV5-1	TRBJ1-2	CASSKTGDGYTF
TRBV11-1	TRBJ1-1	CASSPGSLRDHTEAFF
TRBV12-3/TRBV12-4	TRBJ1-1	CASSFWGTNTEAFF
TRBV5-1	TRBJ2-7	CASTRDGQFYEQYF
TRBV20-1	TRBJ2-5	CSAHRAETQYF
TRBV11-2	TRBJ2-5	CASSLGETQYF
TRBV5-1	TRBJ2-1	CASSLENEQFF
TRBV4-3	TRBJ1-6	CASSQDMEATTNSPLHF
TRBV6-6	TRBJ2-2	CASRGGGTGELFF
TRBV29-1	TRBJ2-2	CSVSGYTGELFF
TRBV19	TRBJ2-7	CASSWGRGDPYEQYF
TRBV29-1	TRBJ2-3	CSVLGGLAGVLDTQYF
TRBV29-1	TRBJ1-1	CSASDMETEAFF
TRBV27	TRBJ1-1	CASSSLGQGNTEAFF
TRBV12-3/TRBV12-4	TRBJ2-7	CASRSSTNYEQYF
TRBV9	TRBJ2-1	CASSVDPSSYNEQFF
TRBV6-2/TRBV6-3	TRBJ1-1	CASSRWDRNTEAFF
TRBV25-1	TRBJ2-1	CASSEWGVGAEGDEQFF
TRBV20-1	TRBJ1-1	CSARKGAERDTEAFF
TRBV19	TRBJ2-1	CASSIDLSAALFF
TRBV11-2	TRBJ2-5	CASSPPGGAEWETQYF
TRBV5-1	TRBJ2-3	CASSVTDTQYF
TRBV7-9	TRBJ1-2	CASSFGGGGTGYTF
TRBV12-3/TRBV12-4	TRBJ1-6	CASSLARSASPLHF
TRBV6-6	TRBJ1-6	CASSYIPGGNSPLHF
TRBV5-6	NA	CASSLDVEGFREQYF
TRBV20-1	TRBJ1-6	CSARDIQGHDNSPLHF
TRBV27	TRBJ2-3	CASSRGLAGRTQYF
TRBV30	TRBJ2-1	CAWSRGLSNEQFF
TRBV7-9	TRBJ2-5	CASSSPEGGQETQYF
TRBV12-3/TRBV12-4	TRBJ2-3	CASSLTGGGDTQYF
TRBV7-2	TRBJ2-7	CASSLARGRDLNF